This is a list of T cell receptor beta chains from one sample in a study of blood T cell repertoires in COVID-19. The table came from immunoSEQ multiplex PCR; TCRdb's copy has only in-frame clones and leaves some out. The sample lists tens of thousands of clones; 89% were seen once. The sequencing input was peripheral blood. These receptors all come from a man aged 55 to 70 with COVID-19, enrolled during active disease. Both conserved end residues are part of each CDR3. Fields, in order: V gene, D gene, J gene, clone size, CDR3 protein, CDR3 DNA. The D gene is left open where the match is weak. The listing skips clone size in some rows; elsewhere it reads once, few, many or a size class.

TRBV28	-	TRBJ2-1	-	CASRSTDNEQFF	TGTGCCAGCAGATCTACAGACAATGAGCAGTTCTTC
TRBV5-1	-	TRBJ1-1	few	CASSAPRENTEAFF	TGCGCCAGCAGCGCCCCCAGGGAGAACACTGAAGCTTTCTTT
TRBV5-4	TRBD1	TRBJ1-2	-	CASSLMTGSYGYTF	TGTGCCAGCAGCTTGATGACAGGGAGCTATGGCTACACCTTC
TRBV5-6	-	TRBJ1-5	-	CASSLRQKPQHF	TGTGCCAGCAGCTTGCGTCAGAAGCCCCAGCATTTT
TRBV25-1	-	TRBJ1-5	-	CASSPRVGVQPQHF	TGTGCCAGCAGTCCAAGGGTGGGAGTCCAGCCCCAGCATTTT
TRBV28	TRBD2	TRBJ2-1	once	CASSLGGGSYNEQFF	TGTGCCAGCAGTTTGGGCGGGGGCTCCTACAATGAGCAGTTCTTC
TRBV7-9	TRBD1	TRBJ1-2	-	CASSLEDRASTF	TGTGCCAGCAGCTTGGAGGACAGGGCTTCCACCTTC
TRBV7-2	TRBD1	TRBJ1-6	few	CASSLGWAGGSSPLHF	TGTGCCAGCAGCTTGGGGTGGGCAGGGGGCTCTTCACCCCTCCACTTT
TRBV19	TRBD1	TRBJ1-2	-	CASHRDRGYGYTF	TGTGCCAGTCACCGGGACAGAGGGTATGGCTACACCTTC
TRBV7-9	-	TRBJ2-2	-	CASSYTGNTGELFF	TGTGCCAGCAGCTATACGGGGAACACCGGGGAGCTGTTTTTT
TRBV30	TRBD2	TRBJ2-1	-	CAWESRLAGETVF	TGTGCCTGGGAATCCCGGCTAGCGGGAGAAACGGTCTTC
TRBV7-3	TRBD2	TRBJ2-1	-	CASSPLGTSPTPQFF	TGTGCCAGCAGCCCTCTAGGGACTAGCCCTACCCCCCAGTTCTTC
TRBV25-1	TRBD1	TRBJ2-5	-	CASSETTGAVGETQYF	TGTGCCAGCAGTGAAACGACAGGGGCGGTAGGAGAGACCCAGTACTTC
TRBV5-1	-	TRBJ2-6	-	CASGRDGGSGANVLTF	TGCGCTAGCGGTCGGGACGGGGGCTCTGGGGCCAACGTCCTGACTTTC
TRBV11-2	-	TRBJ1-1	-	CASSLGQLNTEAFF	TGTGCCAGCAGCTTAGGACAGCTGAACACTGAAGCTTTCTTT
TRBV2	TRBD1	TRBJ1-1	-	CASSGDRNTEAFF	TGTGCCAGCAGTGGGGACAGGAACACTGAAGCTTTCTTT
TRBV6-1	-	TRBJ2-1	-	CASSEAPGGGNEQFF	TGTGCCAGCAGTGAAGCCCCCGGCGGCGGCAATGAGCAGTTCTTC
TRBV25-1	-	TRBJ2-1	-	CASSEWQGGGNEQFF	TGTGCCAGCAGTGAATGGCAGGGAGGGGGAAATGAGCAGTTCTTC
TRBV7-2	TRBD1	TRBJ2-7	-	CASSFRQGYYEQYF	TGTGCCAGCAGCTTTAGACAGGGGTACTACGAGCAGTACTTC
TRBV10-1	TRBD1	TRBJ1-5	-	CASSAQGVNQPQHF	TGCGCCAGCAGTGCTCAGGGGGTCAATCAGCCCCAGCATTTT
TRBV18	TRBD2	TRBJ2-7	-	CASSPGTSGAYEQYF	TGTGCCAGCTCTCCGGGGACTAGCGGGGCCTACGAGCAGTACTTC
TRBV7-2	TRBD2	TRBJ2-7	-	CASSLVASGDPSRSYEQYF	TGTGCCAGCAGCTTAGTCGCTAGCGGGGATCCCAGCCGCTCCTACGAGCAGTACTTC
TRBV6-5	-	TRBJ2-7	-	CASGMAGEYEQYF	TGTGCCAGCGGGATGGCAGGGGAATACGAGCAGTACTTC
TRBV30	TRBD2	TRBJ2-7	-	CAWTAGELWSSYEQYF	TGTGCCTGGACAGCGGGAGAGTTGTGGAGCTCCTACGAGCAGTACTTC
TRBV25-1	TRBD1	TRBJ1-1	-	CASSGITGTGFEAFF	TGTGCCAGCAGTGGAATCACCGGGACAGGGTTTGAAGCTTTCTTT
TRBV6-5	TRBD1	TRBJ1-6	-	CASSPAGTGTSPLHF	TGTGCCAGCAGTCCGGCTGGGACAGGGACTTCACCCCTCCACTTT
TRBV5-1	-	TRBJ1-3	-	CASSSGARGNTIYF	TGCGCCAGCAGCTCGGGTGCGAGAGGAAACACCATATATTTT
TRBV27	-	TRBJ2-5	few	CASSLSFAGEETQYF	TGTGCCAGCAGTTTATCGTTTGCAGGGGAAGAGACCCAGTACTTC
TRBV7-6	-	TRBJ2-1	-	CASSSESIRGSEQFF	TGTGCCAGCAGCTCCGAAAGTATCAGAGGGAGTGAGCAGTTCTTC
TRBV24-1	TRBD2	TRBJ2-1	once	CATSDVAGGRGNEQFF	TGTGCCACCAGTGACGTAGCGGGAGGCAGGGGCAATGAGCAGTTCTTC
TRBV9	-	TRBJ1-1	-	CASSVDAGNLNTEAFF	TGTGCCAGCAGCGTAGATGCGGGGAACTTGAACACTGAAGCTTTCTTT
TRBV19	-	TRBJ2-7	-	CASSMRDTLSSYEQYF	TGTGCCAGTAGTATGAGGGACACCTTAAGCTCCTACGAGCAGTACTTC